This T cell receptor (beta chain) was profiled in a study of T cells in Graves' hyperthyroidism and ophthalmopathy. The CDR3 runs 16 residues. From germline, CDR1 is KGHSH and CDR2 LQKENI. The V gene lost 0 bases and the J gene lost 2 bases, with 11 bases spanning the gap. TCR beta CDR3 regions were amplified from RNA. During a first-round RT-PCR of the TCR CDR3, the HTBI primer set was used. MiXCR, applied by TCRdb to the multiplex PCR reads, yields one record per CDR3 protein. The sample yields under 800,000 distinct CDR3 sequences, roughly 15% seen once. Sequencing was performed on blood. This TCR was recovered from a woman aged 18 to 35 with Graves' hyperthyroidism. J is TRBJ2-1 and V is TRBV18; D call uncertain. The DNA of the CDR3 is TGTGCCAGCTCACCACCGAACAGAACTCCCTACAATGAGCAGTTCTTC. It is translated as CASSPPNRTPYNEQFF.